This T cell receptor beta chain emerged from a study of breast tumors, draining lymph nodes, adjacent tissues. The lymph nodes were axillary draining lymph nodes from breast cancer patients. This clonotype was seen only once. CDR1 DFQATT and CDR2 SNEGSKA come from the germline V gene (reference sequence). The V gene lost 2 bases and the J gene lost 11 bases, with 23 bases spanning the gap. The CDR3 totals 15 residues. TCRdb re-derived calls from the multiplex PCR reads in MiXCR, one entry per CDR3 protein. The sample lists around 230,000 distinct CDR3 sequences, roughly 32% occurring once. The source is a female donor with breast cancer. Some clones in this sample may be carry-over from other donors' samples. What was sequenced was axillary lymph node tissue. The chain uses TRBV20-1 and TRBJ2-3, with D possibly TRBD1 on 5 matching bases. In DNA form, the CDR3 reads TGCAGTGCTAGACGGACATCTCGCTCCTACAATGAGCAGTATTTT. Translating it yields CSARRTSRSYNEQYF.